Listed below are T cell receptor beta chains from one sample, sequenced in a study of T-cell reconstitution after alpha-beta-depleted transplantation in children. TCRdb re-called the PCR reads with MiXCR, one entry per CDR3 protein. The data contain a few hundred thousand distinct CDR3 sequences, around 20% of them singletons. The input for sequencing was PBMCs, mostly from graft donor cells, taken 180 days after TCRalphabeta/CD19-depleted stem cell transplant. The receptors here all came from a male patient aged 10 to 17 who had a stem cell transplant for acute lymphoblastic leukemia, so the T cells may come from the graft donor. The CDR3 runs from the conserved cysteine through the conserved F or W. D genes are given only for firm matches. Clone size is given for some rows only: seen once, a few or many times, or a class if the clone is expanded.

J gene	D gene	clone size	V gene	CDR3 DNA	CDR3 protein
TRBJ2-5	TRBD1	.	TRBV10-3	TGTGCCATCAGCCCTGGGACAGGGTATCTTCAAGAGACCCAGTACTTC	CAISPGTGYLQETQYF
TRBJ2-2	TRBD1	.	TRBV7-9	TGTGCCAGCAGCCTCAGCCCCGGGACAGGAAACACCGGGGAGCTGTTTTTT	CASSLSPGTGNTGELFF
TRBJ1-3	.	.	TRBV10-3	TGTGCCATCAGTGAGTTACCATCGGACTCTGGAAACACCATATATTTT	CAISELPSDSGNTIYF
TRBJ2-5	TRBD2	few	TRBV6-5	TGTGCCAGCAGTTACGTCTTGGCTAGCGGGAGGGAAACCCAGTACTTC	CASSYVLASGRETQYF
TRBJ1-2	TRBD1	few	TRBV27	TGTGCCAGCAGCCTCCTCCTACAGGGGGCGGAGGGCTACACCTTC	CASSLLLQGAEGYTF
TRBJ1-1	TRBD1	few	TRBV5-6	TGTGCCAGCAGCTTGGGACAGGGGTTTAACACTGAAGCTTTCTTT	CASSLGQGFNTEAFF
TRBJ1-1	TRBD1	.	TRBV5-1	TGCGCCAGCAGCTTGGCCATCAGGGGGGACACTGAAGCTTTCTTT	CASSLAIRGDTEAFF
TRBJ2-1	.	many	TRBV7-9	TGTGCCAGCAGCTTTCTGTCAGGAGAGCAGTTCTTC	CASSFLSGEQFF
TRBJ2-3	TRBD2	.	TRBV5-1	TGCGCCAGCAGCTTAATAGCGGGAGGGCAGATTGATACGCAGTATTTT	CASSLIAGGQIDTQYF
TRBJ1-2	TRBD1	few	TRBV29-1	TGCAGAGTGTCGTCGCCCGGGACAGGGGACTATGGCTACACCTTC	CRVSSPGTGDYGYTF
TRBJ2-2	TRBD1	few	TRBV25-1	TGTGCCAGCAGTGAATATGTAGGGGGCGGCCCCGGGGAGCTGTTTTTT	CASSEYVGGGPGELFF
TRBJ2-2	.	.	TRBV29-1	TGCAGCCCCCGCGGGCGAGCGGTGAACACCGGGGAGCTGTTTTTT	CSPRGRAVNTGELFF
TRBJ2-2	.	.	TRBV28	TGTGCCAGCAGTTTGGGCAGGGTGTATTACTACAAGAACACCGGGGAGCTGTTTTTT	CASSLGRVYYYKNTGELFF
TRBJ2-7	TRBD2	.	TRBV6-5	TGTGCCAGCAGTTCACTACGAGCGGGAGCCGGCTACGAGCAGTACTTC	CASSSLRAGAGYEQYF
TRBJ1-1	TRBD1	few	TRBV29-1	TGCAGCGTTGAGCTAACAGGGGCCGGAGGGACTGAAGCTTTCTTT	CSVELTGAGGTEAFF
TRBJ2-5	TRBD1	.	TRBV5-1	TGCGCCAGCAGCTTGGAGCGACAGGGAGAGACCCAGTACTTC	CASSLERQGETQYF
TRBJ2-7	.	few	TRBV28	TGTGCCAGCAGCTGGAGGGGCGAGCAGTACTTC	CASSWRGEQYF
TRBJ2-7	TRBD1	.	TRBV20-1	TGCAGTGTCCCCTGGGACAGGGGTTCTGGCTACGAGCAGTACTTC	CSVPWDRGSGYEQYF
TRBJ2-5	.	.	TRBV12-3/TRBV12-4	TGTGCCAGCAGTTTTCCGGGGATTGGTGAGACCCAGTACTTC	CASSFPGIGETQYF
TRBJ1-1	.	.	TRBV5-1	TGCGCCAGCAAGGGTCCCTTTGAAGCTTTCTTT	CASKGPFEAFF
TRBJ2-1	.	.	TRBV11-2	TGTGCCAGCAGCGACCCTGGACCTTGGAATGAGCAGTTCTTC	CASSDPGPWNEQFF
TRBJ2-3	.	.	TRBV6-6	TGTGCCAGCAGTTTCTCGGTAGATACGCAGTATTTT	CASSFSVDTQYF
TRBJ2-3	.	few	TRBV4-1	TGCGCCAGCAGCCCGCTCGGGACTGCCACAGATACGCAGTATTTT	CASSPLGTATDTQYF
TRBJ2-2	.	few	TRBV5-1	TGCGCCAGCAGCTTAGAACGGACGGGCACCGGGGAGCTGTTTTTT	CASSLERTGTGELFF
TRBJ2-5	.	.	TRBV18	TGTGCCAGCTCACCACTGGGGGAAGGGGAGACCCAGTACTTC	CASSPLGEGETQYF
TRBJ2-2	TRBD2	.	TRBV7-3	TGTGCCAGCAGCTCCCGGGGCGGGGGATATAGGACCGGGGAGCTGTTTTTT	CASSSRGGGYRTGELFF
TRBJ1-1	.	.	TRBV7-9	TGTGCCAGCAGCCCCCTAATGGGCACTGAAGCTTTCTTT	CASSPLMGTEAFF
TRBJ1-1	.	.	TRBV5-6	TGTGCCAGCCACCGGTGGGGAGGGAGAGTATCTGCTTTCTTT	CASHRWGGRVSAFF
TRBJ2-7	.	.	TRBV5-1	TGCGCCAGCAGCTTGGGGGTCGGTTCGTTCTACGAGCAGTACTTC	CASSLGVGSFYEQYF
TRBJ2-5	.	many	TRBV7-7	TGTGCCAGCAGCTTAAACTTGGGAGAGACCCAGTACTTC	CASSLNLGETQYF
TRBJ2-2	TRBD2	.	TRBV5-1	TGCGCCAGCTACCCCCTAGCGGATAACACCGGGGAGCTGTTTTTT	CASYPLADNTGELFF
TRBJ2-7	TRBD2	.	TRBV5-1	TGCGCCAGCAGCCTCGGGACTAGCGGGAGGTCCTACGAGCAGTACTTC	CASSLGTSGRSYEQYF
TRBJ1-6	.	.	TRBV4-1	TGCGCCAGCAGCCAAGTACACACTTATTTAGGACAGTATAATTCACCCCTCCACTTT	CASSQVHTYLGQYNSPLHF
TRBJ2-6	.	few	TRBV6-5	TGTGCCAGCAGTTTTTGGCTTGGGGCCAACGTCCTGACTTTC	CASSFWLGANVLTF
TRBJ1-5	.	.	TRBV27	TGTGCCAGCAGTTTATACACCAATCAGCCCCAGCATTTT	CASSLYTNQPQHF
TRBJ2-7	TRBD1	few	TRBV27	TGTGCCAGCAGTTTATGGTCGGACAGGGCTTACGAGCAGTACTTC	CASSLWSDRAYEQYF
TRBJ2-1	TRBD2	.	TRBV11-3	TGTGCCAGCAGCTCTAGCGGGATTAGGTATTATGAGCAGTTCTTC	CASSSSGIRYYEQFF
TRBJ2-1	.	.	TRBV19	TGTGCCAGTAGTATGGGCTACGGTCACCAACAGAATGAGCAGTTCTTC	CASSMGYGHQQNEQFF
TRBJ2-1	.	.	TRBV11-2	TGTGCCAGCAGCTCGCACTTGGGACGGAAGAATGAGCAGTTCTTC	CASSSHLGRKNEQFF
TRBJ2-4	.	many	TRBV3-1	TGTGCCAGCAGCCAAGATGTTGGGATAGCCAAAAACATTCAGTACTTC	CASSQDVGIAKNIQYF
TRBJ2-5	TRBD2	few	TRBV15	TGTGCCACCAGAGGGAAGAGGACCCCGAGGGCGGGAGGGGAGACCCAGTACTTC	CATRGKRTPRAGGETQYF
TRBJ1-1	TRBD1	few	TRBV27	TGTGCCAGCAGTTTATCAAGGGGGCTCACTGAAGCTTTCTTT	CASSLSRGLTEAFF
TRBJ2-3	.	few	TRBV7-7	TGTGCCAGCAGCTTAGGTTGGAAAGCGGACCGCACAGATACGCAGTATTTT	CASSLGWKADRTDTQYF
TRBJ2-1	TRBD1	.	TRBV24-1	TGTGCCACCAGTGATCGAGGGAGGACAGGGGCCCATGAGCAGTTCTTC	CATSDRGRTGAHEQFF
TRBJ1-2	.	.	TRBV29-1	TGCAGCGTTGGCGGGGCCCACAGGGTCCATTTGGATGGCTACACCTTC	CSVGGAHRVHLDGYTF
TRBJ1-1	TRBD1	.	TRBV18	TGTGCCAGCTCATCGACAGGGACCGTGGAAGCTTTCTTT	CASSSTGTVEAFF
TRBJ2-7	TRBD1	.	TRBV4-1	TGCGCCAGCAGCCGGGTTACCGGGACAGGGGTCTCCTACGAGCAGTACTTC	CASSRVTGTGVSYEQYF
TRBJ2-5	TRBD2	.	TRBV6-1	TGTGCCAGCAGCGCCCACGGGGGGTCGGAGACCCAGTACTTC	CASSAHGGSETQYF
TRBJ2-5	.	.	TRBV7-3	TGTGCCAGCAGCTTAACGGACAGACAGTACCAAGAGACCCAGTACTTC	CASSLTDRQYQETQYF
TRBJ2-5	.	once	TRBV6-1	TGTGCCAGCAGAGCCAGTCGGGGGGCCCAAGAGACCCAGTACTTC	CASRASRGAQETQYF
TRBJ1-1	TRBD1	.	TRBV12-3/TRBV12-4	TGTGCCAGCAGTCCGCGACAGGGGAGGAACACTGAAGCTTTCTTT	CASSPRQGRNTEAFF
TRBJ1-2	TRBD1	few	TRBV5-1	TGCGCCAGTCCTCGCAGTGACCTCGACAGGGAGGGTGACTATGGCTACACCTTC	CASPRSDLDREGDYGYTF
TRBJ2-2	TRBD2	.	TRBV4-1	TGCGCCAGCAGCCCCGTCTTAGCGGGAGGGCCACTGAACACCGGGGAGCTGTTTTTT	CASSPVLAGGPLNTGELFF
TRBJ2-7	TRBD2	.	TRBV4-1	TGCGCCAGCAGCCAACCCCCGGGGGGGGAGCAGTACTTC	CASSQPPGGEQYF
TRBJ2-1	.	.	TRBV12-3/TRBV12-4	TGTGCCAGCAGTTTAGTGGTGAGCTCCTACAATGAGCAGTTCTTC	CASSLVVSSYNEQFF